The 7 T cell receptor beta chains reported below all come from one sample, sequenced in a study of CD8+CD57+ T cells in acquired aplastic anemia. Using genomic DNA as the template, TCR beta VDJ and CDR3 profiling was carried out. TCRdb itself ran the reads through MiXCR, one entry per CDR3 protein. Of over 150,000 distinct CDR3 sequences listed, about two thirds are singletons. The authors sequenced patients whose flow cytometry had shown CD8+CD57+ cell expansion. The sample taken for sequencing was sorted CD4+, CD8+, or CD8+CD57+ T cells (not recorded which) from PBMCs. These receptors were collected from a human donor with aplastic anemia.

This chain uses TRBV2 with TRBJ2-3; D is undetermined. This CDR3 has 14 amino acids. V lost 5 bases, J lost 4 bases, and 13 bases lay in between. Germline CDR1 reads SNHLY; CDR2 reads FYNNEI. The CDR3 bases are TGTGCCAGCAGTCCAACATGGAAGGCAGATACGCAGTATTTT. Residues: CASSPTWKADTQYF. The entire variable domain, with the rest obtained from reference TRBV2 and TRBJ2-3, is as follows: EPEVTQTPSHQVTQMGQEVILRCVPISNHLYFYWYRQILGQKVEFLVSFYNNEISEKSEIFDDQFSVERPDGSNFTLKIRSTKLEDSAMYFCASSPTWKADTQYFGPGTRLTVL.

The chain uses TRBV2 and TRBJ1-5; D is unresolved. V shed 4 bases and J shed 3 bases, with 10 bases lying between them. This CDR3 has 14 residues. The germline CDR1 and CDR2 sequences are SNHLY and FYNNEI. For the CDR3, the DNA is TGTGCCAGCAGTGTTGACGGCCCCAATCAGCCCCAGCATTTT. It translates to CASSVDGPNQPQHF.

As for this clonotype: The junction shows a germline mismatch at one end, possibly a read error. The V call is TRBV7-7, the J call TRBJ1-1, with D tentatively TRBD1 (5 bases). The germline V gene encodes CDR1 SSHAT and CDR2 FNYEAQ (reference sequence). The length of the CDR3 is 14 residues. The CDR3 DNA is TGTGCTAGCAGCCTTGGGGGGGAGGACACTGAAGCTTTCTTT. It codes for CASSLGGEDTEAFF.

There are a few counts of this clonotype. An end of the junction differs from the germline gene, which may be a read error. CDR3 DNA: TGTGCTAGCAGCCCTGTAGGGGAGACCCAGTACTTC. It codes for CASSPVGETQYF. The V and J genes are TRBV7-7 and TRBJ2-5; D is ambiguous. The CDR3 consists of 12 residues. Germline V lookup: CDR1 SSHAT, CDR2 FNYEAQ (reference sequence).

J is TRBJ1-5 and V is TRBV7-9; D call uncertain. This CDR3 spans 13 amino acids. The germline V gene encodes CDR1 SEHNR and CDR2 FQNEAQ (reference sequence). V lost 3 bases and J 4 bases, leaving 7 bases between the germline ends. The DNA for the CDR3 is TGTGCCAGCAGCTTCCGGCCTAATCAGCCCCAGCATTTT. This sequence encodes CASSFRPNQPQHF.

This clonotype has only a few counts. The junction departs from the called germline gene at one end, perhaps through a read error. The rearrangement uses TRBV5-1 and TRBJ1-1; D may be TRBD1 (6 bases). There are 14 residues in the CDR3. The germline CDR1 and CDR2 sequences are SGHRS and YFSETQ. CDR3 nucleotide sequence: TGTGCCAGCAGCCCGACAGGCTCGAACACTGAAGCTTTCTTT. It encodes CASSPTGSNTEAFF.

The CDR3: CASSLDATEQYF. Written as DNA, the CDR3 is TGTGCCAGCAGCTTAGACGCGACCGAGCAGTACTTC. The rearrangement joins TRBV7-9 to TRBJ2-7; D not resolved. V was clipped by 1 base and J by 6 bases, with 7 bases between them. Germline V lookup: CDR1 SEHNR, CDR2 FQNEAQ (reference sequence). CDR3 size: 12 residues.